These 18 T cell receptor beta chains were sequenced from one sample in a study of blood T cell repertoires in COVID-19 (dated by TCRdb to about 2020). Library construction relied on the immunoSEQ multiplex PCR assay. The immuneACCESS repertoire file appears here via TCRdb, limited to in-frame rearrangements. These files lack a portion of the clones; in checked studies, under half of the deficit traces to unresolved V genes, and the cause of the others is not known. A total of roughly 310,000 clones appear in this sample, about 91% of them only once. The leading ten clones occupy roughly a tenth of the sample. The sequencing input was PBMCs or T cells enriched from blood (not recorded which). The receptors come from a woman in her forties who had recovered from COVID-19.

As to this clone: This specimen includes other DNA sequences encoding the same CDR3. The DNA for the CDR3 is TGTGCCAGCAGCCGTCGGACTAGCGGGATCTCCTACAATGAGCAGTTCTTC. Amino acids: CASSRRTSGISYNEQFF. This chain connects TRBV5-6 to TRBJ2-1; 12 bases are a match to TRBD2. The CDR3 extends over 17 amino acids. Germline trimming cut 4 bases from V and 0 bases from J; bases unmatched to any gene: 5. The germline V gene encodes CDR1 SGHDT and CDR2 YYEEEE. The full variable domain, with the rest looked up from reference TRBV5-6 and TRBJ2-1, is DAGVTQSPTHLIKTRGQQVTLRCSPKSGHDTVSWYQQALGQGPQFIFQYYEEEERQRGNFPDRFSGHQFPNYSSELNVNALLLGDSALYLCASSRRTSGISYNEQFFGPGTRLTVL.

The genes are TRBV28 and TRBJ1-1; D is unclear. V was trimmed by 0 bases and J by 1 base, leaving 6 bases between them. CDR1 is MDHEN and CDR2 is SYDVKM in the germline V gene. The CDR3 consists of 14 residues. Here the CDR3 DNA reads TGTGCCAGCAGTTTATGGGCCGAGAACACTGAAGCTTTCTTT. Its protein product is CASSLWAENTEAFF.

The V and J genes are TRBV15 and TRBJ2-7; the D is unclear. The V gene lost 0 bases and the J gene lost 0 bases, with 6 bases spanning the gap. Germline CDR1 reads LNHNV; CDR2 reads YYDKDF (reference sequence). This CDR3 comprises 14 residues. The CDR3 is CATSRDRFSYEQYF. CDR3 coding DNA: TGTGCCACCAGCAGAGACCGGTTCTCCTACGAGCAGTACTTC.

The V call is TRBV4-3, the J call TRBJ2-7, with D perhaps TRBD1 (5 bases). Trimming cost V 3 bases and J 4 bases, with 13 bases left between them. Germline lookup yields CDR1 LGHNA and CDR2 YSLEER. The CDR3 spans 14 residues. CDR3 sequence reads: CASSQGPVRYEQYF. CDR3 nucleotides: TGCGCCAGCAGCCAGGGGCCAGTGAGGTACGAGCAGTACTTC.

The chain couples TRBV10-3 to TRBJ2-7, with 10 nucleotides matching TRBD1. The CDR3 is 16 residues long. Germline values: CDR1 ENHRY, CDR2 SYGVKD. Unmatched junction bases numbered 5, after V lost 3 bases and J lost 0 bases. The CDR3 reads CAISDPRDRGSYEQYF. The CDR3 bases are TGTGCCATCAGTGATCCCCGGGACAGGGGCTCCTACGAGCAGTACTTC.

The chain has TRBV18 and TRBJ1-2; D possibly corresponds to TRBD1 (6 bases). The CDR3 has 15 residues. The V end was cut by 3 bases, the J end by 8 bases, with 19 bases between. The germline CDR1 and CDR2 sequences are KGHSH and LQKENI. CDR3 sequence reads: CASSPPSRTAYGYTF. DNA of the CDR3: TGTGCCAGCTCACCTCCGTCGAGGACAGCCTACGGCTACACCTTC.

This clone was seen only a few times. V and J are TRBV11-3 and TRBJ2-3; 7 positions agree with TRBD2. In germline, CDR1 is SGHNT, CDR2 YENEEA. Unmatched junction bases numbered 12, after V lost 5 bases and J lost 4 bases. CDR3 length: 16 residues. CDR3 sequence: CASSQWSVSGADTQYF. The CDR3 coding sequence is TGTGCCAGCAGCCAGTGGTCGGTGAGCGGGGCAGATACGCAGTATTTT. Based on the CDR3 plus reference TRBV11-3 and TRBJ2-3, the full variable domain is EAGVVQSPRYKIIEKKQPVAFWCNPISGHNTLYWYLQNLGQGPELLIRYENEEAVDDSQLPKDRFSAERLKGVDSTLKIQPAELGDSAVYLCASSQWSVSGADTQYFGPGTRLTVL.

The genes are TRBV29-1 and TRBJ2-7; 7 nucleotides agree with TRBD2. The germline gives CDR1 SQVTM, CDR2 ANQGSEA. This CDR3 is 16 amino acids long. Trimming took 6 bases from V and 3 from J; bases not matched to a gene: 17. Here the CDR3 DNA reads TGCAGCGTGGGGGGGAAAAGGGACGGCTATTACTACGAGCAGTACTTC. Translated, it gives CSVGGKRDGYYYEQYF.

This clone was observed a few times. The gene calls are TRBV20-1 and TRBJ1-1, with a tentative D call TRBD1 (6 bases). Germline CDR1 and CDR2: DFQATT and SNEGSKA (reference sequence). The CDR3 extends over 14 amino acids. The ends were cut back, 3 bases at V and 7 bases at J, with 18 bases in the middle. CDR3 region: CSASTRDTQFEAFF. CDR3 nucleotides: TGCAGTGCTAGTACCCGGGACACACAGTTTGAAGCTTTCTTT.

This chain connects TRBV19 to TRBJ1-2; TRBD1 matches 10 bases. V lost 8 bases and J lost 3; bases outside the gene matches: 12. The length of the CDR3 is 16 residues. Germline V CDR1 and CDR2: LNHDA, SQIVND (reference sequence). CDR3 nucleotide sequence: TGTGCCAGTTCCCGGGACAGGGGCTTAAACGACTATGGCTACACCTTC. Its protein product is CASSRDRGLNDYGYTF.

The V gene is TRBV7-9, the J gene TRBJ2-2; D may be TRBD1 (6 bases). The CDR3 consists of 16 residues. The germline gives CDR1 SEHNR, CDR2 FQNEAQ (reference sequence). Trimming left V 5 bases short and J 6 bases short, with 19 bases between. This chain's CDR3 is CASSADSPVDPGELFF. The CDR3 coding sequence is TGTGCCAGCAGCGCGGACAGCCCGGTTGATCCCGGGGAGCTGTTTTTT. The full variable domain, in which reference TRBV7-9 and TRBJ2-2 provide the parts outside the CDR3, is DTGVSQNPRHKITKRGQNVTFRCDPISEHNRLYWYRQTLGQGPEFLTYFQNEAQLEKSRLLSDRFSAERPKGSFSTLEIQRTEQGDSAMYLCASSADSPVDPGELFFGEGSRLTVL.

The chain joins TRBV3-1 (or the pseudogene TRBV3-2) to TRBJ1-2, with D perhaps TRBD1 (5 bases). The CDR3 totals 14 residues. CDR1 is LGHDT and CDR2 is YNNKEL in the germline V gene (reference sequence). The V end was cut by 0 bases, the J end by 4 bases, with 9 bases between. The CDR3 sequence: CASSQEGASYGYTF. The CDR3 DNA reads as TGTGCCAGCAGCCAAGAAGGGGCCAGCTATGGCTACACCTTC.

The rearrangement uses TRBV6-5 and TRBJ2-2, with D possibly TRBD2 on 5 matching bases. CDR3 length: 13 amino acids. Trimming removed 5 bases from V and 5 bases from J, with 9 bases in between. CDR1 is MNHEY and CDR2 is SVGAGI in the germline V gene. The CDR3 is CASSLSGTGELFF. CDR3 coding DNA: TGTGCCAGCAGTCTGAGCGGAACCGGGGAGCTGTTTTTT.

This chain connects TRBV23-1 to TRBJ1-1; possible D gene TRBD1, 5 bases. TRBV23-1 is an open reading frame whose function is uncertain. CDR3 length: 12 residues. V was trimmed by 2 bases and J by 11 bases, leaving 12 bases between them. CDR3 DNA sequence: TGCGCCAGCAGTCAAGTCTTGGGGGGGGCTTTCTTT. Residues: CASSQVLGGAFF.

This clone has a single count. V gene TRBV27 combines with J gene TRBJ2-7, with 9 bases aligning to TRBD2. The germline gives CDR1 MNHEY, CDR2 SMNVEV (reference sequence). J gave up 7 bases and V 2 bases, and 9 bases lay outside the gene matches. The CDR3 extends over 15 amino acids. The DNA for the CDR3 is TGTGCCAGCAGTTTACTCGCTAGCGGGGCCTGGGAGCAGTACTTC. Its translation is CASSLLASGAWEQYF.

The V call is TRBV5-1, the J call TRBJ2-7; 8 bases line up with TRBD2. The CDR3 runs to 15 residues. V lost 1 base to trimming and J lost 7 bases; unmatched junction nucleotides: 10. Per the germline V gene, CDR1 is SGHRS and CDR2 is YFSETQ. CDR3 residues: CASSLTSGPPGEQYF. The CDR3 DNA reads TGCGCCAGCAGCTTGACTAGCGGACCCCCTGGGGAGCAGTACTTC.

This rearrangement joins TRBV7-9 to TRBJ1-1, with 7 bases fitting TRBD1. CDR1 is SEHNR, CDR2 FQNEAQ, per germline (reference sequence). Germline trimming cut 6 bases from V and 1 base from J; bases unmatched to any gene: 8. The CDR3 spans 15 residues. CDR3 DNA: TGTGCCAGCAGGGCTACAGGGGCGGGGAACACTGAAGCTTTCTTT. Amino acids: CASRATGAGNTEAFF. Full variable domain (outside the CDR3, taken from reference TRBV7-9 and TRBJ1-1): DTGVSQNPRHKITKRGQNVTFRCDPISEHNRLYWYRQTLGQGPEFLTYFQNEAQLEKSRLLSDRFSAERPKGSFSTLEIQRTEQGDSAMYLCASRATGAGNTEAFFGQGTRLTVV.

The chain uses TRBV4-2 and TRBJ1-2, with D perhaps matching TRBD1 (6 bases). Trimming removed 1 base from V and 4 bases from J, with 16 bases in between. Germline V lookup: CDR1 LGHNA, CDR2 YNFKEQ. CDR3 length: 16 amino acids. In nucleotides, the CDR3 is TGTGCCAGCAGCCAAGTTAATCGGAACAGGGTCTATGGCTACACCTTC. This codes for CASSQVNRNRVYGYTF.